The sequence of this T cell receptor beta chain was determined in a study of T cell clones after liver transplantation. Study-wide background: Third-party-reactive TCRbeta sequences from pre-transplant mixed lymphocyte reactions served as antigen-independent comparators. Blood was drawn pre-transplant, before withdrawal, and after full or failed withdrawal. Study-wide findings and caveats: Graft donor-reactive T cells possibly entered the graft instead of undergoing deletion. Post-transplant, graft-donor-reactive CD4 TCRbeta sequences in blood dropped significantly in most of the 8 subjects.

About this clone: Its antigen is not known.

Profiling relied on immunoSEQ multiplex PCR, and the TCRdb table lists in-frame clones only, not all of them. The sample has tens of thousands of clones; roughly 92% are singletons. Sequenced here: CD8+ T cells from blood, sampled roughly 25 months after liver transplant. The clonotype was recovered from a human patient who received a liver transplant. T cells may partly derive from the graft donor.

The CDR3 sequence is CASSDSSWLAGEETQYF. CDR3 in DNA: TGTGCCAGCAGTGACTCGAGCTGGCTAGCGGGAGAAGAGACCCAGTACTTC. The chain combines TRBV6-4 with TRBJ2-5; the match to TRBD2 covers 10 bases. The junction had 7 bases not matched to a gene; V was cut back by 0 bases and J by 3 bases. This CDR3 is built from 17 residues. Germline CDR1 and CDR2: MRHNA and SNTAGT.